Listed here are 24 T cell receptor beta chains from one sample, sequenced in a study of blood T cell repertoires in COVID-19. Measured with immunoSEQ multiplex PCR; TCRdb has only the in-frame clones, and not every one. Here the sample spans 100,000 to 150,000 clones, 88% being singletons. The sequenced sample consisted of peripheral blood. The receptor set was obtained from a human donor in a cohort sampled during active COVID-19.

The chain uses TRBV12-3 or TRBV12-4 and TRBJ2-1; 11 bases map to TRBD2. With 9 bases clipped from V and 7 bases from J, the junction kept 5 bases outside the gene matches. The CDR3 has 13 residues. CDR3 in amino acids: CASSGGARNEQFF. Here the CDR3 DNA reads TGTGCCAGTAGCGGGGGGGCCAGGAATGAGCAGTTCTTC.

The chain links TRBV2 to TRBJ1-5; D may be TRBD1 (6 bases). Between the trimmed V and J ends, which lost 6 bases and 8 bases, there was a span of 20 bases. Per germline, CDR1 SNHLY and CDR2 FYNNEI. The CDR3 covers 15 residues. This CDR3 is CASSQTGLPGKPQHF. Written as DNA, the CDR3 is TGTGCCAGCAGCCAAACAGGGCTTCCCGGCAAGCCCCAGCATTTT.

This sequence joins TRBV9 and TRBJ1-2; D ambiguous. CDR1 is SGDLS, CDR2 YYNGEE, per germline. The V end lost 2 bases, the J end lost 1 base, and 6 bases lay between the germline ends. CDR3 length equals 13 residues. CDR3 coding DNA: TGTGCCAGCAGCGTTTCGGGTAACTATGGCTACACCTTC. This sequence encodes CASSVSGNYGYTF. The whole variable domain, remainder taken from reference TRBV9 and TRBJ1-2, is DSGVTQTPKHLITATGQRVTLRCSPRSGDLSVYWYQQSLDQGLQFLIQYYNGEERAKGNILERFSAQQFPDLHSELNLSSLELGDSALYFCASSVSGNYGYTFGSGTRLTVV.

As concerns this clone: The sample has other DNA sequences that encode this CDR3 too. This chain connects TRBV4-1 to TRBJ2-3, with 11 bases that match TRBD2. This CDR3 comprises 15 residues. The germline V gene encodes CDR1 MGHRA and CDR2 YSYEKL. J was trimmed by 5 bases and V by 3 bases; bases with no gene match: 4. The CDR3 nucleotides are TGCGCCAGCAGCCACCCGACTAGCGGGATAGATACGCAGTATTTT. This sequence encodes CASSHPTSGIDTQYF.

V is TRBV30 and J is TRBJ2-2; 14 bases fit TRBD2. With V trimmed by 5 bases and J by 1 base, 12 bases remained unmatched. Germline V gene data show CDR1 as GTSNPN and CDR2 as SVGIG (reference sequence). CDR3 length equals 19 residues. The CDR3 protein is CAWGSLGLAGGLNTGELFF. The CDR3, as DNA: TGTGCCTGGGGTTCCTTAGGACTAGCGGGGGGCCTGAACACCGGGGAGCTGTTTTTT.

CDR3 sequence reads: CASIMDRADTEAFF. The CDR3 nucleotides read TGTGCCAGCATAATGGACAGGGCGGACACTGAAGCTTTCTTT. This chain uses TRBV2 with TRBJ1-1; 8 positions match TRBD1. V lost 7 bases to trimming and J lost 3 bases; unmatched junction nucleotides: 7. The CDR3 has 14 amino acids. The germline gives CDR1 SNHLY, CDR2 FYNNEI. The full variable domain, completed using reference TRBV2 and TRBJ1-1, is EPEVTQTPSHQVTQMGQEVILRCVPISNHLYFYWYRQILGQKVEFLVSFYNNEISEKSEIFDDQFSVERPDGSNFTLKIRSTKLEDSAMYFCASIMDRADTEAFFGQGTRLTVV.

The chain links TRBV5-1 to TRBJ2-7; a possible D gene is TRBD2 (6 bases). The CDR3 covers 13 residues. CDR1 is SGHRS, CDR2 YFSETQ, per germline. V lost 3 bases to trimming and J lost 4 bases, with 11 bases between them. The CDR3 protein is CASSSGGHYEQYF. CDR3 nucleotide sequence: TGCGCCAGCAGCTCCGGAGGGCATTACGAGCAGTACTTC.

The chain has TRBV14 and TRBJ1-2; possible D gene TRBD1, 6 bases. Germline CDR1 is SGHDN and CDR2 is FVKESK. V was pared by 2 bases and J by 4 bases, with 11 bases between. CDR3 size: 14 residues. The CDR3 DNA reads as TGTGCCAGCAGCCAACTACAGGGTTCCTATGGCTACACCTTC. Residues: CASSQLQGSYGYTF.

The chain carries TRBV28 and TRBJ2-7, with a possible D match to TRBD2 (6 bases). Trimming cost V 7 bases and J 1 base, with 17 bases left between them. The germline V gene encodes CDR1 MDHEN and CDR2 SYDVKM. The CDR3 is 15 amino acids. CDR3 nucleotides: TGTGCCAGCAAGGGATCGTCGGGAGAGTCCTACGAGCAGTACTTC. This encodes CASKGSSGESYEQYF.

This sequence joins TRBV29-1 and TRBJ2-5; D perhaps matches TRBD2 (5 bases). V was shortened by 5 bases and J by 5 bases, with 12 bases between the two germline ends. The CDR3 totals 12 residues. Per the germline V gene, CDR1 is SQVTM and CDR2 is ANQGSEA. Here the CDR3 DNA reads TGCAGCGTTCGGCTCATAGCGGAGACCCAGTACTTC. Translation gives CSVRLIAETQYF.

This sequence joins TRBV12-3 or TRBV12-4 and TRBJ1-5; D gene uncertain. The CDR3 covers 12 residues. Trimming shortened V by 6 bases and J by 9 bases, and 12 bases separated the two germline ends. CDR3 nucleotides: TGTGCCAGCAGGGAAGGAGTTCGGCCCCAGCATTTT. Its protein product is CASREGVRPQHF.

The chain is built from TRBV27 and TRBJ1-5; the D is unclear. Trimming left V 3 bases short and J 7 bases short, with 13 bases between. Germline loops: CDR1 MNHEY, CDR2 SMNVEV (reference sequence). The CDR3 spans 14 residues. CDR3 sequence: CASSLGLAGQPQHF. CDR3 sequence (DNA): TGTGCCAGCAGTTTGGGTCTCGCAGGACAGCCCCAGCATTTT.

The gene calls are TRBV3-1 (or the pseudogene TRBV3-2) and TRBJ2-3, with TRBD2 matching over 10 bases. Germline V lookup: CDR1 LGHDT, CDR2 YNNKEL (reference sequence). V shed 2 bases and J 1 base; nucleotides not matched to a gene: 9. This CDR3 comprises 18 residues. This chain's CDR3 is CASSQRFLAGARTDTQYF. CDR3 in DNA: TGTGCCAGCAGCCAAAGGTTCCTAGCGGGGGCCCGCACAGATACGCAGTATTTT.

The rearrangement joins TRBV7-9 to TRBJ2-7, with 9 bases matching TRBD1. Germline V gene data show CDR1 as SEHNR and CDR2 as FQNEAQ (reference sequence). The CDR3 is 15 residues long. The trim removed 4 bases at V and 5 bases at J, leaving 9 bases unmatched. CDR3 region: CASSSRDRVYHEQYF. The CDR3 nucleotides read TGTGCCAGCAGCTCCCGGGACAGGGTTTACCACGAGCAGTACTTC.

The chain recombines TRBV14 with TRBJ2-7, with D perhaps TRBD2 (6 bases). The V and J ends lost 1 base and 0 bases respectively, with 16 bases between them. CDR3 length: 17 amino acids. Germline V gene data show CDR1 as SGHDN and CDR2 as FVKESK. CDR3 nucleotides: TGTGCCAGCAGCCAAGTTCATAGCGGAAGACTCTCCTACGAGCAGTACTTC. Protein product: CASSQVHSGRLSYEQYF.

CDR3 sequence: CASSLLRRLQGDTEAFF. In DNA, the CDR3 is TGTGCCAGCAGCTTACTCCGGCGCTTACAGGGGGACACTGAAGCTTTCTTT. The J gene is TRBJ1-1, the V gene TRBV13, with 8 bases matching TRBD1. The J segment lost 3 bases and the V segment lost 2 bases, leaving 11 bases of the junction unmatched. Looked up from germline, CDR1 is PRHDT and CDR2 is FYEKMQ (reference sequence). This CDR3 comprises 17 residues.

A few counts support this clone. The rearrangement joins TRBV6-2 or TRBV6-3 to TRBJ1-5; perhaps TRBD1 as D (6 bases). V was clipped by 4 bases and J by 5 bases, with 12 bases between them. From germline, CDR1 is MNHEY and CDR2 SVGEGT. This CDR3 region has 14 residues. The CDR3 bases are TGTGCCAGCAGTTCGTGGACAGAGTATCAGCCCCAGCATTTT. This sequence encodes CASSSWTEYQPQHF.

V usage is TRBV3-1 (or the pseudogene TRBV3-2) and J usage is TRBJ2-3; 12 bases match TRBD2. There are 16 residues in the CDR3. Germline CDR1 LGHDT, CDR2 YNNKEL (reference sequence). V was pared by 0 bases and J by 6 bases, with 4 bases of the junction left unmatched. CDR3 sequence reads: CASSQDLAGGLDTQYF. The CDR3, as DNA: TGTGCCAGCAGCCAAGATCTAGCGGGGGGGCTTGATACGCAGTATTTT.

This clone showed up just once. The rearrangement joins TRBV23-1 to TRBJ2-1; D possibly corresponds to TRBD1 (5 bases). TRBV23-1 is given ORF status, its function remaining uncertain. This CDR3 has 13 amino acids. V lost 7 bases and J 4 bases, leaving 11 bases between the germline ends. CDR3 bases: TGCGCCAGCACCACCGACAGATACAATGAGCAGTTCTTC. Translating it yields CASTTDRYNEQFF.

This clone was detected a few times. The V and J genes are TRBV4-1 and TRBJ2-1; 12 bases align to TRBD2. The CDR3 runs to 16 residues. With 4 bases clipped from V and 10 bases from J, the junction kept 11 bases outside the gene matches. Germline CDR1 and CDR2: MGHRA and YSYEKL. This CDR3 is CASSPAGTSGRAEQFF. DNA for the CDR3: TGCGCCAGCAGCCCCGCCGGGACTAGCGGGCGGGCGGAGCAGTTCTTC.

Here the CDR3 DNA reads TGCAGCGTTGCGGGGGATGCGGGCACTGAAGCTTTCTTT. Its translation: CSVAGDAGTEAFF. J is TRBJ1-1 and V is TRBV29-1; a possible D gene is TRBD1 (5 bases). Trimming took 4 bases from V and 4 from J, leaving 13 bases between them. The CDR3 contains 13 residues. The germline V gene has CDR1 SQVTM and CDR2 ANQGSEA. The full variable domain, rest sourced from reference TRBV29-1 and TRBJ1-1, is SAVISQKPSRDICQRGTSLTIQCQVDSQVTMMFWYRQQPGQSLTLIATANQGSEATYESGFVIDKFPISRPNLTFSTLTVSNMSPEDSSIYLCSVAGDAGTEAFFGQGTRLTVV.

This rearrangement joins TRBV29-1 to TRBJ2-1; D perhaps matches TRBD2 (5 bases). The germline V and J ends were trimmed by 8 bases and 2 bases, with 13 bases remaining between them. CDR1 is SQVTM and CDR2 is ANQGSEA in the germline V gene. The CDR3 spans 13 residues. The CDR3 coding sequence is TGCAGCACCACCGGGAATACCTACAATGAGCAGTTCTTC. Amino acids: CSTTGNTYNEQFF.

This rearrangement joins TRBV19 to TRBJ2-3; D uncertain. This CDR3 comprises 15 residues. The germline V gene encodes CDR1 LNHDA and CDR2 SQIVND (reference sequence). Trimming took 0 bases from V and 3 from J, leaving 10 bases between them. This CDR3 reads CASSIDLPGTDTQYF. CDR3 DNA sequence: TGTGCCAGTAGTATAGATCTCCCCGGGACAGATACGCAGTATTTT.

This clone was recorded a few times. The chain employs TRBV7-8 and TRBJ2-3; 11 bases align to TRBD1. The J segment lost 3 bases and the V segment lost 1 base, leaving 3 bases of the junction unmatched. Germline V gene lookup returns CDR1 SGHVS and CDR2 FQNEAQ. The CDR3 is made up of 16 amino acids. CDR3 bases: TGTGCCAGCAGCTTAGTTGGACAGGGGGCGACAGATACGCAGTATTTT. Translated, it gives CASSLVGQGATDTQYF.